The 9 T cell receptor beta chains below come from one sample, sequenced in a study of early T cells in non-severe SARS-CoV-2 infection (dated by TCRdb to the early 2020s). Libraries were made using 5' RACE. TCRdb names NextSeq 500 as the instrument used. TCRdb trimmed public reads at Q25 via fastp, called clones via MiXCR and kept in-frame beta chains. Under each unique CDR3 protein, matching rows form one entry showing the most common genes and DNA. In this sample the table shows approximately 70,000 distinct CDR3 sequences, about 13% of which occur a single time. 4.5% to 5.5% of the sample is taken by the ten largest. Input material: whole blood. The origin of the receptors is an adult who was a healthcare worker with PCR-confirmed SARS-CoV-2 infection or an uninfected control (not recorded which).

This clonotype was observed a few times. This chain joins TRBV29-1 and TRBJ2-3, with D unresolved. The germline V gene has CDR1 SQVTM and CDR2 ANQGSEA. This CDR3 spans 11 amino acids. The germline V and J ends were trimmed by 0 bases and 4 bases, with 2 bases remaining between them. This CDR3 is CSVEEADTQYF. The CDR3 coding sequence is TGCAGCGTTGAAGAGGCAGATACGCAGTATTTT.

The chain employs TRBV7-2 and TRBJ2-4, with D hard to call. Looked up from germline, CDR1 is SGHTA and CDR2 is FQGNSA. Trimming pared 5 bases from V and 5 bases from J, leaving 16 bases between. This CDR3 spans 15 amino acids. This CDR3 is CASSIRLPGQNIQYF. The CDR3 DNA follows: TGTGCCAGCAGCATAAGATTACCTGGCCAAAACATTCAGTACTTC. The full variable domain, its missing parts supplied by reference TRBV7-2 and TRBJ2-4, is GAGVSQSPSNKVTEKGKDVELRCDPISGHTALYWYRQSLGQGLEFLIYFQGNSAPDKSGLPSDRFSAERTGGSVSTLTIQRTQQEDSAVYLCASSIRLPGQNIQYFGAGTRLSVL.

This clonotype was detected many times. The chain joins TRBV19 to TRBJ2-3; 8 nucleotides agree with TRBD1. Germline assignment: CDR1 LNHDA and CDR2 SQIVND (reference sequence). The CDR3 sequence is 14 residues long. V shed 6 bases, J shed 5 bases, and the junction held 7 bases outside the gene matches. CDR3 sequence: CASSPTGAGDTQYF. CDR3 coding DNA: TGTGCCAGTAGCCCGACAGGGGCGGGAGATACGCAGTATTTT.

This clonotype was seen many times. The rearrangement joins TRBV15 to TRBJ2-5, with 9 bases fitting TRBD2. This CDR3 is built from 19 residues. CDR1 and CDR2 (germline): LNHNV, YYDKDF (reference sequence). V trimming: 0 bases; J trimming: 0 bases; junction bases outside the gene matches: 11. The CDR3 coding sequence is TGTGCCACCAGCAGAGATGTAGCGGGAGTCGCGGGGGACCAAGAGACCCAGTACTTC. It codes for CATSRDVAGVAGDQETQYF.

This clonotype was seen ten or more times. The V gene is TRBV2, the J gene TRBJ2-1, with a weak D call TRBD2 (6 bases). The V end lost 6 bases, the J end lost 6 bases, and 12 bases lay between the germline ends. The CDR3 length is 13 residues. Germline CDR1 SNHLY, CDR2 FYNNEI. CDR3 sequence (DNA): TGTGCCAGCAGCGGGGACTTTGTCAATGAGCAGTTCTTC. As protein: CASSGDFVNEQFF.

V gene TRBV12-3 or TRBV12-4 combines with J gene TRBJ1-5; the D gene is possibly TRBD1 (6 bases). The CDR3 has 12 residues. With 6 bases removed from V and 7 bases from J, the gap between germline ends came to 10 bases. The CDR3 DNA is TGTGCCAGCAGAGAGGGGGACCAGCCCCAGCATTTT. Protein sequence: CASREGDQPQHF.

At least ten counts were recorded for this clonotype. The CDR3 is CASSKIAGIDQPQHF. CDR3 in DNA: TGCGCCAGCAGCAAGATCGCCGGGATAGATCAGCCCCAGCATTTT. The V call is TRBV5-1, the J call TRBJ1-5; no clear D gene. Trimming pared 4 bases from V and 5 bases from J, leaving 16 bases between. Per germline, CDR1 SGHRS and CDR2 YFSETQ. The CDR3 has 15 amino acids. The full variable domain, in which reference TRBV5-1 and TRBJ1-5 provide the parts outside the CDR3, is KAGVTQTPRYLIKTRGQQVTLSCSPISGHRSVSWYQQTPGQGLQFLFEYFSETQRNKGNFPGRFSGRQFSNSRSEMNVSTLELGDSALYLCASSKIAGIDQPQHFGDGTRLSIL.

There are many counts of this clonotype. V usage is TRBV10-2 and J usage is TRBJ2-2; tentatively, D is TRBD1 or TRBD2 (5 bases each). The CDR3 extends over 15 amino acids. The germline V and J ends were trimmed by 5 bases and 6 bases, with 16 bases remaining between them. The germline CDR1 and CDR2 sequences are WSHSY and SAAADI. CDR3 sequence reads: CASSKDGAAPGELFF. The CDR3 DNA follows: TGCGCCAGCAGTAAGGACGGGGCGGCGCCCGGGGAGCTGTTTTTT.

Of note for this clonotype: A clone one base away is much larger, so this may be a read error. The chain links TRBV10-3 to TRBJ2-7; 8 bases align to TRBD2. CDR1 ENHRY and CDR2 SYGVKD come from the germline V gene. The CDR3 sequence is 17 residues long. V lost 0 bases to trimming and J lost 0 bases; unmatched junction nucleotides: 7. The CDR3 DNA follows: TGTGCCATCAGTGAGTCTCCAGCGGGAGCAAACTCCTACGAGCAGTACTTC. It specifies CAISESPAGANSYEQYF.